This T cell receptor beta chain was recorded in a study of tumor-infiltrating lymphocytes in primary liver carcinoma. Co-extraction yielded RNA and DNA from approximately 22-30 mg of unsorted bulk tissue. In germline, CDR1 is MGHRA, CDR2 YSYEKL. V lost 3 bases, J lost 3 bases, and 7 bases stayed unmatched. This CDR3 has 16 amino acids. The sample holds many counts of this clonotype. TCR beta cDNA was made from approximately 540 ng total RNA with a constant-region primer. Slightly modified ARM-PCR, run as three nested multiplex PCR rounds, produced the TCR beta libraries. For around 9 cycles apiece, the opening two PCR rounds ran with TRBV1-TRBV30 forward primers and a C-beta reverse primer. MiXCR, applied by TCRdb to the multiplex PCR reads, yields one record per CDR3 protein. Of just under 55,000 distinct CDR3 sequences in the sample, about 68% are singletons; the top ten hold around 23%.

The sequence derives from a man between 35 and 55 years old with primary liver carcinoma and hepatitis B virus infection. V usage is TRBV4-1 and J usage is TRBJ1-5, with TRBD1 matching over 8 bases. The source material was liver tumor tissue from sampling region 2. Indicated subset: tumor region T2, inferior pole. Here the CDR3 reads CASSQGPDRANQPQHF. CDR3 DNA sequence: TGCGCCAGCAGCCAGGGCCCGGACAGGGCCAATCAGCCCCAGCATTTT.